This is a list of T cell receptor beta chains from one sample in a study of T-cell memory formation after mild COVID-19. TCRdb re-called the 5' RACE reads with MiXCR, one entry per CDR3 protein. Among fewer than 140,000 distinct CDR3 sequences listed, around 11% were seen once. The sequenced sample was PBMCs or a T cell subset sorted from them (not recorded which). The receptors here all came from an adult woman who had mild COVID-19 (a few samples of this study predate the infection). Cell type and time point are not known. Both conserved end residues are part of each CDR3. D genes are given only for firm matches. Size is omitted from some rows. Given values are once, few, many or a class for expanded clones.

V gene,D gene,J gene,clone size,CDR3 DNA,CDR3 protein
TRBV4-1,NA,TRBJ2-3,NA,TGCGCCAGCAGCCAAGAAAGCCATCCCAGCACAGATACGCAGTATTTT,CASSQESHPSTDTQYF
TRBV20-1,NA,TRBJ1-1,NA,TGCAGTGCTAAAAAAAGGACAGACACTGAAGCTTTCTTT,CSAKKRTDTEAFF
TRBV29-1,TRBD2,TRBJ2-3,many,TGCAGCGTTGAAGGAGGGGAGGGGTTGGGCACAGATACGCAGTATTTT,CSVEGGEGLGTDTQYF
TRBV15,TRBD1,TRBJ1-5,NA,TGTGCCACCAGCAGGATCCCGGGACAGAATCAGCCCCAGCATTTT,CATSRIPGQNQPQHF
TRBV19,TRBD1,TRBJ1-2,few,TGTGCCAGTAGTCCCGCGTTGGGGGACAGGGAATTCAGCTACACCTTC,CASSPALGDREFSYTF
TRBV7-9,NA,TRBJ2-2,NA,TGTGCCAGCAGCTTGAGGGCTGGGACCCCTGACACCGGGGAGCTGTTTTTT,CASSLRAGTPDTGELFF
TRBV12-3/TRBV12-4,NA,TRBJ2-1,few,TGTGCCAGCAGTCACCCCGCATCCTACAATGAGCAGTTCTTC,CASSHPASYNEQFF
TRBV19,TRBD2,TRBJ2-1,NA,TGTGCCAGTAGTATCCTCGGGACTAGCGGGAGCAATGAGCAGTTCTTC,CASSILGTSGSNEQFF
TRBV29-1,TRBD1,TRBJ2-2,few,TGCAGCTCACGGGACAGAAACACCGGGGAGCTGTTTTTT,CSSRDRNTGELFF
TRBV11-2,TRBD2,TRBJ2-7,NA,TGTGCCAGCAGCTTACGCCGTGGACTAGCGGGAATAGCCGACGAGCAGTACTTC,CASSLRRGLAGIADEQYF
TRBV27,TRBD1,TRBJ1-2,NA,TGTGCCAGCAGTACCAAAATTCACAGGGGGCTTATCTATGGCTACACCTTC,CASSTKIHRGLIYGYTF
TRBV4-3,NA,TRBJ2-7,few,TGCGCCAGCAGCCAGTATGGGGGAGCCTACGAGCAGTACTTC,CASSQYGGAYEQYF
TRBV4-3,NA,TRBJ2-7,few,TGCGCCAGCAGCCAAGGGTTGGAACTAGCCGAAACCTACGAGCAGTACTTC,CASSQGLELAETYEQYF
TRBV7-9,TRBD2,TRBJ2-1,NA,TGTGCCAGCAGCCCCAGGGCCCAGGGACTATACAATGAGCAGTTCTTC,CASSPRAQGLYNEQFF
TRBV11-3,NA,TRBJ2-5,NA,TGTGCCAGCAGCCGAGGGGAATGGAGCCTCCAAGAGACCCAGTACTTC,CASSRGEWSLQETQYF
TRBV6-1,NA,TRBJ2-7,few,TGTGCCAGCAGTCTATACACCGGGACGTCGGGCGATCAGTACTTC,CASSLYTGTSGDQYF
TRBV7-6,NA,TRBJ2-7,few,TGTGCCAGCAGCCCCCTGGGCAGGCCATCCTACGAGCAGTACTTC,CASSPLGRPSYEQYF
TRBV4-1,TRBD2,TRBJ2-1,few,TGCGCCAGCAGCCAAATCCGGGGGGAATACAATGAGCAGTTCTTC,CASSQIRGEYNEQFF
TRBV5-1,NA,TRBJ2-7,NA,TGCGCCAGCAGCCCGACTGCCGGGACCTACGAGCAGTACTTC,CASSPTAGTYEQYF
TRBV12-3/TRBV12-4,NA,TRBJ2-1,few,TGTGCCAGCAGTCTGTGGGGGAGTGAGCAGTTCTTC,CASSLWGSEQFF
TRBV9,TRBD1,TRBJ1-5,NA,TGTGCCAGCAGCGACAGGGGTCATCAGCCCCAGCATTTT,CASSDRGHQPQHF
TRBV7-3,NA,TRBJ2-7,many,TGTGCCAGCAGCTTAACCAGAGGCCACGAGCAGTACTTC,CASSLTRGHEQYF
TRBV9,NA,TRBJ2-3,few,TGTGCCAGCAGCGTAGAACTAGAGGATACGCAGTATTTT,CASSVELEDTQYF
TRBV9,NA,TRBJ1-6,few,TGTGCCAGCAGCCCCAGTAGCCTGATGAATTCACCCCTCCACTTT,CASSPSSLMNSPLHF
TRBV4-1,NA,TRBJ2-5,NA,TGCGCCAGCAGCCAAGGCCAGGGCAACCAAGAGACCCAGTACTTC,CASSQGQGNQETQYF
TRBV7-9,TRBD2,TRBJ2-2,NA,TGTGCCAGCAGCCGGGCACTAGCGGGAAACACCGGGGAGCTGTTTTTT,CASSRALAGNTGELFF
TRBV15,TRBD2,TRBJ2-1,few,TGTGCCACCAGCAGAGATGGGGGGCGGGAGGGGTACAATGAGCAGTTCTTC,CATSRDGGREGYNEQFF
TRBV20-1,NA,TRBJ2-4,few,TGCAGTGCTAGATTAGGGGTTGAAGGTCAGATAATAGCCAAAAACATTCAGTACTTC,CSARLGVEGQIIAKNIQYF
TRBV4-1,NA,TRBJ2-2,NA,TGCGCCAGCAGCCAATACCTGAACACCGGGGAGCTGTTTTTT,CASSQYLNTGELFF
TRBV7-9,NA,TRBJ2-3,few,TGTGCCAGCAGCGGGCCGGAGGTAGCGACACTGGATACGCAGTATTTT,CASSGPEVATLDTQYF
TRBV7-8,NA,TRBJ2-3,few,TGTGCCAGCAGCACCTTAGCCTTGGGAAGCACAGATACGCAGTATTTT,CASSTLALGSTDTQYF
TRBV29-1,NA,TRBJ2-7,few,TGCAGCGTTGAAGCAACAGAGGGGGACTACGAGCAGTACTTC,CSVEATEGDYEQYF
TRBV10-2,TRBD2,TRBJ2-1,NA,TGCGCCAGCAAGTCGAGCGGGGGGGCAACGGATGAGCAGTTCTTC,CASKSSGGATDEQFF
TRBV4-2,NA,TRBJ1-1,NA,TGTGCCAGCAGCCATCGGGCGAACACTGAAGCTTTCTTT,CASSHRANTEAFF
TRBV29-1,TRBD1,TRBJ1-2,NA,TGCAGCGTTGAAGGCTCAGGGGGAGGCTACACCTTC,CSVEGSGGGYTF